This TCR beta chain was captured in a study of blood T cell repertoires in COVID-19. Germline trimming cut 4 bases from V and 0 bases from J; bases unmatched to any gene: 3. The CDR3 has 16 amino acids. The germline V gene has CDR1 SGHTA and CDR2 FQGNSA. Produced via immunoSEQ multiplex PCR; TCRdb's table is partial and in-frame only. The sample consists of about 160,000 clones, 80% of them appearing once. Input material: PBMCs or T cells enriched from blood (not recorded which). This rearrangement joins TRBV7-2 to TRBJ2-2; 9 bases align to TRBD2. This receptor was taken from a woman in her sixties who had recovered from COVID-19. The CDR3 here is CASSWSGGSNTGELFF. Written as DNA, the CDR3 is TGTGCCAGCAGCTGGAGCGGGGGGTCGAACACCGGGGAGCTGTTTTTT.